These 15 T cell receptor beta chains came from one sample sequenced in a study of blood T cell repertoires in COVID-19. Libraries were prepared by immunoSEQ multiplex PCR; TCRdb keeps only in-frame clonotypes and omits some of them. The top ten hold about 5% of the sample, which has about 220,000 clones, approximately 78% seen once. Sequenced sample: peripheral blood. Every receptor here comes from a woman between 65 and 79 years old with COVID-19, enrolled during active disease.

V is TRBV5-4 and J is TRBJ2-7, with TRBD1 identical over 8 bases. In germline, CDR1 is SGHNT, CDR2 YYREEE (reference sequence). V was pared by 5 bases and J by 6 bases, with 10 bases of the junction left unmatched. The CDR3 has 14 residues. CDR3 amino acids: CASSSGGGVAEQYF. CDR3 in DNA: TGTGCCAGCAGTTCAGGGGGCGGTGTTGCCGAGCAGTACTTC.

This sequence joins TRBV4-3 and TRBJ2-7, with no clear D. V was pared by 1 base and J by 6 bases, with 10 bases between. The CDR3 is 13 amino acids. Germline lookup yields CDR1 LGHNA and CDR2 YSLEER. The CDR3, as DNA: TGCGCCAGCAGCCAAGGTCCGCGGCTCGAGCAGTACTTC. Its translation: CASSQGPRLEQYF.

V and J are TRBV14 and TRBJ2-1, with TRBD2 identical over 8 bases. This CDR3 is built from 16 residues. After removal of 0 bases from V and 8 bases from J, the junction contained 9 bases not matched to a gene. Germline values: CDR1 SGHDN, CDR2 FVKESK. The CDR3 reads CASSQDEAGVLHEQFF. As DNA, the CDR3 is TGTGCCAGCAGCCAAGATGAAGCGGGAGTTCTGCATGAGCAGTTCTTC.

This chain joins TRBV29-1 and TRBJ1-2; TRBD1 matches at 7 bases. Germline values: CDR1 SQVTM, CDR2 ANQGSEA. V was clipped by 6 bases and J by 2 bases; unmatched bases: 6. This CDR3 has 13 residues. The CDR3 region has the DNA TGCAGCGTCCAAGACAGGGCGAACTATGGCTACACCTTC. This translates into CSVQDRANYGYTF.

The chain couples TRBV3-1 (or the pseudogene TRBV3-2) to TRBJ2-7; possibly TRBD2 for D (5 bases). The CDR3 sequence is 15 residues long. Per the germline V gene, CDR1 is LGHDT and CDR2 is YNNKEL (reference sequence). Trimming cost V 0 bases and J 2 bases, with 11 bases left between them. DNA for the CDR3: TGTGCCAGCAGCCAAGAACAGCGGCCAACCTACGAGCAGTACTTC. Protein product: CASSQEQRPTYEQYF.

The CDR3 region has the DNA TGCGCCAGCAGCTTGGAACTAGCGTCCTACGAGCAGTACTTC. Residues: CASSLELASYEQYF. The V and J genes are TRBV5-1 and TRBJ2-7; TRBD2 agrees at 7 bases. In germline, CDR1 is SGHRS, CDR2 YFSETQ. V was pared by 0 bases and J by 1 base, with 1 base of the junction left unmatched. This CDR3 is 14 amino acids long.

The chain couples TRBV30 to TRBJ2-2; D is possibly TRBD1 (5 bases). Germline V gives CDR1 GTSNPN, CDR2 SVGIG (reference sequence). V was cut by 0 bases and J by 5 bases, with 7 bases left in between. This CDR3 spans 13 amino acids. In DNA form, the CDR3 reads TGTGCCTGGAGTGTAGGGGCTACCGGGGAGCTGTTTTTT. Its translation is CAWSVGATGELFF.

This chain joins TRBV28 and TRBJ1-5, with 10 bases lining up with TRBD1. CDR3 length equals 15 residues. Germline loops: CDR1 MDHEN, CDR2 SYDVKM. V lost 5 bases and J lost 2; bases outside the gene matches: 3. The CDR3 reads CASSPGQGGNQPQHF. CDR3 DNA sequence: TGTGCCAGCAGTCCCGGACAGGGGGGCAATCAGCCCCAGCATTTT.

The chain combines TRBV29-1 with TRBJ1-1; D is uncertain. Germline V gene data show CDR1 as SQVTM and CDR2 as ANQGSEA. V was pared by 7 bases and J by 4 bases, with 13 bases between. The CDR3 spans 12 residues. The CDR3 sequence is CSAGGMGTEAFF. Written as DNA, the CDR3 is TGCAGCGCCGGAGGGATGGGCACTGAAGCTTTCTTT.

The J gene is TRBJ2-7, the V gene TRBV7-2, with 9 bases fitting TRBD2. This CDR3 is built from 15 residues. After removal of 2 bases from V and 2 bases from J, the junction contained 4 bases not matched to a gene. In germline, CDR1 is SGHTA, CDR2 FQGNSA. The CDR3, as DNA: TGTGCCAGCAGCTTAAGAGCGGGAGGCCCCTACGAGCAGTACTTC. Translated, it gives CASSLRAGGPYEQYF. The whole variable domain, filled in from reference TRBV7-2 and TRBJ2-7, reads GAGVSQSPSNKVTEKGKDVELRCDPISGHTALYWYRQSLGQGLEFLIYFQGNSAPDKSGLPSDRFSAERTGGSVSTLTIQRTQQEDSAVYLCASSLRAGGPYEQYFGPGTRLTVT.

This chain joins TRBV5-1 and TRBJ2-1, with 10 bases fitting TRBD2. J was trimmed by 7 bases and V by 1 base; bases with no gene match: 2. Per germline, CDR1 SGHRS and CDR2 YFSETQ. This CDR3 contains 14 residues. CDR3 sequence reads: CASSLTAGGNEQFF. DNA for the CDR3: TGCGCCAGCAGCTTGACAGCGGGAGGGAATGAGCAGTTCTTC.

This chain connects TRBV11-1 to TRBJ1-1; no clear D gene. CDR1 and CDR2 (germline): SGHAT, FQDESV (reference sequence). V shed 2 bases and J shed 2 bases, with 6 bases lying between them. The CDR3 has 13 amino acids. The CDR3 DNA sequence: TGTGCCAGCAGCTTACAGCGAAACACTGAAGCTTTCTTT. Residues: CASSLQRNTEAFF. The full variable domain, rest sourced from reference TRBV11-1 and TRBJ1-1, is EAEVAQSPRYKITEKSQAVAFWCDPISGHATLYWYRQILGQGPELLVQFQDESVVDDSQLPKDRFSAERLKGVDSTLKIQPAELGDSAMYLCASSLQRNTEAFFGQGTRLTVV.

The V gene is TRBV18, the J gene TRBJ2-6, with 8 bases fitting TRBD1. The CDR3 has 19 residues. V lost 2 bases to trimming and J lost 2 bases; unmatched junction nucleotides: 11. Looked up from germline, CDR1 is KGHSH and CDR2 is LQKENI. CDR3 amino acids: CASSPGHLMTGAGANVLTF. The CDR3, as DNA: TGTGCCAGCTCACCAGGCCATCTAATGACAGGGGCTGGGGCCAACGTCCTGACTTTC.

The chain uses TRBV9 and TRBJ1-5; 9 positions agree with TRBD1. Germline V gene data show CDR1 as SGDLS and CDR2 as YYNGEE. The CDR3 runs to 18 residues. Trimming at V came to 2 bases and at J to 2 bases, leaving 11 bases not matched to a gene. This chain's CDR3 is CASSVTSRTGGRNQPQHF. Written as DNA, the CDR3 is TGTGCCAGCAGCGTTACCTCCCGAACAGGGGGCCGCAATCAGCCCCAGCATTTT.

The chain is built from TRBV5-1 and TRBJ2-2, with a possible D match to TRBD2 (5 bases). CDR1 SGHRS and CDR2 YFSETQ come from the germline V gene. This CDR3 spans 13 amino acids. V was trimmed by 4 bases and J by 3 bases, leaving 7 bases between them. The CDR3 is CASSRRDTGELFF. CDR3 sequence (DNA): TGCGCCAGCAGCCGGCGGGACACCGGGGAGCTGTTTTTT.